This T cell receptor beta chain stems from a study of T cells in localized non-small cell lung cancer. Study outcomes and limitations: Researchers found a median roughly 50 of the top 100 tumor clones in adjacent lung. Uninvolved adjacent lung showed the highest T cell clonality, exceeding tumor.

Some clones are missing from TCRdb's copy, which holds only in-frame ones; the method was immunoSEQ multiplex PCR. This table holds fewer than 50,000 clones, approximately 80% found once. For this clone: Its antigen is undetermined.

Trimming shortened V by 0 bases and J by 1 base, and 14 bases separated the two germline ends. Germline-derived CDR1 and CDR2 are SGDLS and YYNGEE. The CDR3 has 17 residues. This receptor was taken from a man between 40 and 75 years old with stage II lung adenocarcinoma. This material consisted of PBMCs, taken before any cancer treatment. The rearrangement links TRBV9 to TRBJ1-3, with D hard to call. CDR3 amino acids: CASSVELWADSGNTIYF. The CDR3 nucleotides read TGTGCCAGCAGCGTAGAACTTTGGGCAGATTCTGGAAACACCATATATTTT.